This section outlines one T cell receptor beta chain sequence together with its context. Repertoires were generated with immunoSEQ multiplex PCR, while TCRdb's copy carries only in-frame clones and drops some. The repertoire holds around 60,000 clones, with just over 90% as singletons. The sample originates from a study of T cell changes during pregnancy in multiple sclerosis. CDR1 is SGHDN, CDR2 FVKESK, per germline. The CDR3 is 15 amino acids. The junction had 6 bases not matched to a gene; V was cut back by 2 bases and J by 3 bases. The chain recombines TRBV14 with TRBJ2-7; 8 nucleotides line up with TRBD2. This sample comprised peripheral blood, obtained after pregnancy. The clonotype originates from a female donor with multiple sclerosis, enrolled in a pregnancy study. CDR3 sequence (DNA): TGTGCCAGCAGCCAAATCGCGGGAGGCATCTACGAGCAGTACTTC. It is translated as CASSQIAGGIYEQYF.